Described below is a single TCR beta chain sequence and its context. There is no known antigen for this receptor. The record has no base qualities; no much larger clone is one base away. The data derive from a study of blood T cell repertoires in COVID-19 (TCRdb year 2020). Study-level background: Samples from collaborators originated in the United States, Italy and Spain and spanned both the acute and convalescent phases of COVID-19. The material from the prospective study consisted of cDNA or gDNA derived from T cells, B-cell-depleted T cells, or PBMCs. The dataset comprised deeply sampled blood TCRbeta repertoires from subjects exposed to, actively infected with, or recovered from COVID-19. The repertoires were made available in a free public database intended to serve as a resource for research on the immune response to SARS-CoV-2. Samples were obtained from the ongoing ImmuneRACE study (first 160 participants) and from some 1,300 subjects provided by 6 global collaborators. Nearly every sample came with metadata listing a de-identified subject ID, COVID-19 status, age in years and sex. Where HLA class I and class II types were available, the types were taken from metadata supplied by the sample provider, not from assay-based typing. What the research found in general, with its limitations: How much clinical and demographic metadata was included differed by source and by participant, and the metadata was provided uncurated.

CDR1 and CDR2 (SNHLY, FYNNEI) derive from the germline V gene. The CDR3 contains 14 residues, cysteine and phenylalanine counted. Left in the record is the CDR3 DNA by itself, 42 bases read in frame from the first base. V lost 5 bases and J lost 4 bases, and the count of bases not matched to a germline gene is 5. TCRbeta CDR3 regions were amplified from genomic DNA using the immunoSEQ Assay, a bias-controlled multiplex PCR. Per the original workflow: The number of nucleated cells in each sample was estimated from the amplification of reference gene primers within the assay. To quantify the absolute abundance of each unique TCRbeta CDR3 rearrangement, sequence reads were collapsed and filtered. For each sample, productive Simpson clonality was calculated by taking the square root of Simpson's diversity index across productive rearrangements. Imported from immuneACCESS, the table was reduced by TCRdb to in-frame sequences with V and J called. These copies leave out some clones; in studies compared against another copy, an unresolved V gene accounts for under half, and the cause of the remainder is not known. Clone size and V and J calls were adopted from that table, with D and trimming inferred from the DNA. This sample lists approximately 69,000 clones; 82% were detected once. The leading ten clones occupy 1.8% of the sample.

The collaborating institutions used their own protocols to collect whole blood in K2EDTA tubes. For TCRbeta analysis, collaborators shipped samples in one of three forms: frozen whole blood, isolated PBMCs, or DNA extracted from either of those sample types. The TCR originated in a woman aged 60-75 years with acute or convalescent COVID-19. In this chain, TRBV2 is recombined with TRBJ2-7, with TRBD1 identical over 10 junction bases. The sequenced sample was peripheral blood. The DNA reads as follows: TGTGCCAGCAGTCGACAGGGACAGGGGTACGAGCAGTACTTC. The encoded protein is CASSRQGQGYEQYF.